These 11 T cell receptor beta chains came from one sample sequenced in a study of T cell responses to AZD1222 COVID-19 vaccine. The method was immunoSEQ multiplex PCR; TCRdb's version includes in-frame clones alone and lacks a portion of them. The sample lists 120,000 to 150,000 clones; 82% were seen once. The source material was peripheral blood, sampled on day 0 of MenACWY control vaccination. The receptor set was obtained from an adult in good health.

This clone has a handful of counts. The chain uses TRBV7-9 and TRBJ1-2; the D is unclear. The CDR3 runs 13 residues. Per germline, CDR1 SEHNR and CDR2 FQNEAQ (reference sequence). V lost 4 bases to trimming and J lost 5 bases, with 11 bases between them. Here the CDR3 reads CASSSSGSYGYTF. CDR3 nucleotide sequence: TGTGCCAGCAGCTCATCAGGTTCTTATGGCTACACCTTC. Full variable domain (remainder filled in from reference TRBV7-9 and TRBJ1-2): DTGVSQNPRHKITKRGQNVTFRCDPISEHNRLYWYRQTLGQGPEFLTYFQNEAQLEKSRLLSDRFSAERPKGSFSTLEIQRTEQGDSAMYLCASSSSGSYGYTFGSGTRLTVV.

The V and J genes are TRBV28 and TRBJ1-5; D gene uncertain. This CDR3 has 14 amino acids. Trimming removed 10 bases from V and 4 bases from J, with 17 bases in between. Per the germline V gene, CDR1 is MDHEN and CDR2 is SYDVKM. This CDR3 is CATNYPDYNQPQHF. For the CDR3, the DNA is TGTGCCACCAATTACCCAGATTATAATCAGCCCCAGCATTTT. The variable domain in full, with the rest retrieved from reference TRBV28 and TRBJ1-5, is DVKVTQSSRYLVKRTGEKVFLECVQDMDHENMFWYRQDPGLGLRLIYFSYDVKMKEKGDIPEGYSVSREKKERFSLILESASTNQTSMYLCATNYPDYNQPQHFGDGTRLSIL.

This clone was seen only a few times. This chain links TRBV7-7 with TRBJ2-1; 10 bases fit TRBD2. CDR3 length: 16 amino acids. Germline assignment: CDR1 SSHAT and CDR2 FNYEAQ (reference sequence). J was trimmed by 9 bases and V by 5 bases; bases with no gene match: 13. The CDR3 bases are TGTGCCAGCAGCCCCGCCTTGAGCGGGGGGGCGGGTGAGCAGTTCTTC. Protein sequence: CASSPALSGGAGEQFF. Using reference TRBV7-7 and TRBJ2-1 for the parts outside the CDR3, the full variable domain is GAGVSQSPRYKVTKRGQDVTLRCDPISSHATLYWYQQALGQGPEFLTYFNYEAQPDKSGLPSDRFSAERPEGSISTLTIQRTEQRDSAMYRCASSPALSGGAGEQFFGPGTRLTVL.

The genes are TRBV30 and TRBJ1-2; D may be TRBD1 (5 bases). This CDR3 is built from 15 residues. CDR1 is GTSNPN, CDR2 SVGIG, per germline (reference sequence). V lost 0 bases and J 2 bases, leaving 13 bases between the germline ends. CDR3 in amino acids: CAWSVNLGTNYGYTF. CDR3 coding DNA: TGTGCCTGGAGTGTCAATTTAGGGACGAACTATGGCTACACCTTC. Together with reference TRBV30 and TRBJ1-2, the CDR3 gives the full variable domain: SQTIHQWPATLVQPVGSPLSLECTVEGTSNPNLYWYRQAAGRGLQLLFYSVGIGQISSEVPQNLSASRPQDRQFILSSKKLLLSDSGFYLCAWSVNLGTNYGYTFGSGTRLTVV.

This clone was counted a single time. As DNA, the CDR3 is TGCGCCAGCAGCTTTGGAAATCGACAAAACTATGGCTACACCTTC. Translation gives CASSFGNRQNYGYTF. The chain employs TRBV5-1 and TRBJ1-2; the D is unclear. V was trimmed by 2 bases and J by 2 bases, leaving 13 bases between them. The CDR3 contains 15 residues. Germline CDR1 SGHRS, CDR2 YFSETQ. Full variable domain (remainder filled in from reference TRBV5-1 and TRBJ1-2): KAGVTQTPRYLIKTRGQQVTLSCSPISGHRSVSWYQQTPGQGLQFLFEYFSETQRNKGNFPGRFSGRQFSNSRSEMNVSTLELGDSALYLCASSFGNRQNYGYTFGSGTRLTVV.

This sequence joins TRBV6-1 and TRBJ1-5, with TRBD1 identical over 8 bases. The CDR3 totals 18 residues. CDR1 and CDR2 from the germline V gene are MNHNS and SASEGT. V dropped 1 base and J dropped 0; count of bases not matched to a gene: 8. CDR3 nucleotides: TGTGCCAGCAGTGAAGAACAGGGGGATAGGAATAGCAATCAGCCCCAGCATTTT. Protein: CASSEEQGDRNSNQPQHF.

The chain combines TRBV5-1 with TRBJ2-2, with D unresolved. Germline V gene lookup returns CDR1 SGHRS and CDR2 YFSETQ. V was clipped by 0 bases and J by 5 bases, with 8 bases between them. The CDR3 has 14 residues. The CDR3 sequence is CASSLGPPTGELFF. In nucleotides, the CDR3 is TGCGCCAGCAGCTTGGGACCGCCAACCGGGGAGCTGTTTTTT.

The rearrangement uses TRBV3-1 (or the pseudogene TRBV3-2) and TRBJ1-1, with D unresolved. V lost 0 bases to trimming and J lost 8 bases, with 7 bases between them. This CDR3 spans 12 amino acids. Germline V gene data show CDR1 as LGHDT and CDR2 as YNNKEL (reference sequence). Written as DNA, the CDR3 is TGTGCCAGCAGCCAAGAATCTACAGAAGCTTTCTTT. It translates to CASSQESTEAFF.

This clone occurred once. This rearrangement joins TRBV19 to TRBJ1-1; D is uncertain. The CDR3 consists of 14 residues. Trimming shortened V by 6 bases and J by 3 bases, and 14 bases separated the two germline ends. From germline, CDR1 is LNHDA and CDR2 SQIVND (reference sequence). CDR3 DNA: TGTGCCAGTAGCCCCGCTCGACGCTACACTGAAGCTTTCTTT. Encoded protein: CASSPARRYTEAFF.

As for this clone: Other DNA sequences in the same sample also yield this CDR3. This chain links TRBV28 with TRBJ1-2; no firm D call. The CDR3 runs 11 residues. Germline values: CDR1 MDHEN, CDR2 SYDVKM. Deletions cut 3 bases from V and 2 bases from J, with 1 base between. Here the CDR3 reads CASSLNYGYTF. In DNA form, the CDR3 reads TGTGCCAGCAGTTTGAACTATGGCTACACCTTC.

A few counts support this clone. The J gene is TRBJ2-1, the V gene TRBV4-1, with no clear D. Germline V gene data show CDR1 as MGHRA and CDR2 as YSYEKL. This CDR3 has 12 residues. The germline V and J ends were trimmed by 1 base and 8 bases, with 6 bases remaining between them. The CDR3 spells CASSQGRDEQFF. CDR3 DNA sequence: TGCGCCAGCAGCCAAGGTAGGGATGAGCAGTTCTTC.